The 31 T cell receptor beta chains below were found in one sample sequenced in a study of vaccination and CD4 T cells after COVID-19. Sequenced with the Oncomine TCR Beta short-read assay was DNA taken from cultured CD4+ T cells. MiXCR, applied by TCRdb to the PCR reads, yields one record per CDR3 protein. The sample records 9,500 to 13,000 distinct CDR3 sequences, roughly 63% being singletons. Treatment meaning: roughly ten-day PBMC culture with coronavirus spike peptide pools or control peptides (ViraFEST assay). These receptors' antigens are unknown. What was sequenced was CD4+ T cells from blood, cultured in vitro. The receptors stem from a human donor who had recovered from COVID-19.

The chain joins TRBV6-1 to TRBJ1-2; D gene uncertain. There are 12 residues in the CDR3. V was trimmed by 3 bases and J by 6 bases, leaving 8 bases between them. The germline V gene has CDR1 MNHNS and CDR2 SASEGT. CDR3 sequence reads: CASSERVHGYTF. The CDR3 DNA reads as TGTGCCAGCAGTGAGAGGGTACATGGCTACACCTTC.

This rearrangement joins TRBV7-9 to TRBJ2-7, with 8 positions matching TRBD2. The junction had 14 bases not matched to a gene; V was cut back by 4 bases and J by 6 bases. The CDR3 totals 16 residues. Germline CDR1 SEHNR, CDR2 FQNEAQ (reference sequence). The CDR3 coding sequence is TGTGCCAGCAGCTCCCCCCTTCGGGAGGGCCAGGGCGAGCAGTACTTC. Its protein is CASSSPLREGQGEQYF.

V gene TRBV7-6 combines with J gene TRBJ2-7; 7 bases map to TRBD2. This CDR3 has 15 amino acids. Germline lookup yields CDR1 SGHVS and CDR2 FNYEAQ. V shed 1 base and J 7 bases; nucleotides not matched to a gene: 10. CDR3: CASSLVASGAGEQYF. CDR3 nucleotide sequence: TGTGCCAGCAGCTTAGTGGCTAGCGGAGCGGGTGAGCAGTACTTC.

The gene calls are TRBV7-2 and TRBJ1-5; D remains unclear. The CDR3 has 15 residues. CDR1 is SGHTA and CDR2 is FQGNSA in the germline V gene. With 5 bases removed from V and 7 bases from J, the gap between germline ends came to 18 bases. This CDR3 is CASSPSSGILQPQHF. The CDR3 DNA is TGTGCCAGCAGCCCCTCGTCGGGGATTCTGCAGCCCCAGCATTTT.

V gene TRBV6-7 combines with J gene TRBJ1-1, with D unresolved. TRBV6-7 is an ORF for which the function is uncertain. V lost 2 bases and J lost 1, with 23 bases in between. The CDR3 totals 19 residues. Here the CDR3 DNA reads TGTGCCAGCAGTTACCCATATAGGAAATTACACCTCAGGAACACTGAAGCTTTCTTT. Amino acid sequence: CASSYPYRKLHLRNTEAFF.

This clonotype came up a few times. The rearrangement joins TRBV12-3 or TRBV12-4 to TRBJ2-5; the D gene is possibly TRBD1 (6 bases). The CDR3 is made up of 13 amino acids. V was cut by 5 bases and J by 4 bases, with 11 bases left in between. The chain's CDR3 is CASSRTALETQYF. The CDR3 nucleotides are TGTGCCAGCAGTAGGACAGCATTAGAGACCCAGTACTTC.

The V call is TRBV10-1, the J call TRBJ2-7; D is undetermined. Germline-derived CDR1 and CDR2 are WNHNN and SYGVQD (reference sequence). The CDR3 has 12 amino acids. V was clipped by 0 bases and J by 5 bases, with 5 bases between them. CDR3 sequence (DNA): TGCGCCAGCAGTGAGTCCCCCAACGAGCAGTACTTC. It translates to CASSESPNEQYF.

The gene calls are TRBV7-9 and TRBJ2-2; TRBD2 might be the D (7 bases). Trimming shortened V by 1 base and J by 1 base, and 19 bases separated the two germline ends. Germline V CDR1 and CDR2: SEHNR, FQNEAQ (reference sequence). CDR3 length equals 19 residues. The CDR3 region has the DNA TGTGCCAGCAGCTTAGATGGCGGGGGCAGTCTTCGGAACACCGGGGAGCTGTTTTTT. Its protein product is CASSLDGGGSLRNTGELFF. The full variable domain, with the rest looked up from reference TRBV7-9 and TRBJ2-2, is DTGVSQNPRHKITKRGQNVTFRCDPISEHNRLYWYRQTLGQGPEFLTYFQNEAQLEKSRLLSDRFSAERPKGSFSTLEIQRTEQGDSAMYLCASSLDGGGSLRNTGELFFGEGSRLTVL.

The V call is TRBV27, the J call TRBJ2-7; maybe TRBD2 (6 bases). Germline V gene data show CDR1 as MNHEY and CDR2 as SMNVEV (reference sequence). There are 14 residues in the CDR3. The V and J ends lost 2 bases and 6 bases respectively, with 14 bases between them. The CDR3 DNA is TGTGCCAGCAGTTTAAGGGGCGGGAACGCCGAGCAGTACTTC. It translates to CASSLRGGNAEQYF.

The CDR3: CSAGLAGGADTQYF. The CDR3 DNA reads TGCAGTGCTGGCCTTGCGGGAGGTGCAGATACGCAGTATTTT. The rearrangement joins TRBV20-1 to TRBJ2-3; 8 bases align to TRBD2. J gave up 4 bases and V 5 bases, and 8 bases lay outside the gene matches. Germline V gene data show CDR1 as DFQATT and CDR2 as SNEGSKA (reference sequence). This CDR3 is 14 amino acids long.

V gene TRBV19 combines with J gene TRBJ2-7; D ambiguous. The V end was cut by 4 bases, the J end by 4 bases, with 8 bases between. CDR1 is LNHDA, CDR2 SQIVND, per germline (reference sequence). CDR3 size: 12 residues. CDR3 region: CASSKGSYEQYF. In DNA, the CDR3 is TGTGCCAGTAGTAAGGGCTCGTACGAGCAGTACTTC.

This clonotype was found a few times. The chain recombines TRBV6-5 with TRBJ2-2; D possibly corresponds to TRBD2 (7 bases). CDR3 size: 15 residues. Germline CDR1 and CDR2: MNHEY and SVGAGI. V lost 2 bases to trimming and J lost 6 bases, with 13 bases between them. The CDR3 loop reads CASSYGGARAGELFF. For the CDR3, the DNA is TGTGCCAGCAGTTACGGGGGGGCAAGGGCCGGGGAGCTGTTTTTT.

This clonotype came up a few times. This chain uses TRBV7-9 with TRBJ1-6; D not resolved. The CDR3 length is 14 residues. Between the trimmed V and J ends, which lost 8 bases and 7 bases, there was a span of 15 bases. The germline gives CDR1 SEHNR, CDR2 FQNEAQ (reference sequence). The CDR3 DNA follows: TGTGCCAGCGCCCCCATCCGGGAAAATTCACCCCTCCACTTT. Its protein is CASAPIRENSPLHF. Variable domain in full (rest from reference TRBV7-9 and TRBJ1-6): DTGVSQNPRHKITKRGQNVTFRCDPISEHNRLYWYRQTLGQGPEFLTYFQNEAQLEKSRLLSDRFSAERPKGSFSTLEIQRTEQGDSAMYLCASAPIRENSPLHFGNGTRLTVT.

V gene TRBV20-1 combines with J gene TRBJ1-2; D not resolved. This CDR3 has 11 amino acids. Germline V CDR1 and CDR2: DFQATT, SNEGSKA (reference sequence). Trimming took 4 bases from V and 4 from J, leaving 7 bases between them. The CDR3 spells CSATGSYGYTF. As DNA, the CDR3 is TGCAGTGCTACAGGTTCCTATGGCTACACCTTC.

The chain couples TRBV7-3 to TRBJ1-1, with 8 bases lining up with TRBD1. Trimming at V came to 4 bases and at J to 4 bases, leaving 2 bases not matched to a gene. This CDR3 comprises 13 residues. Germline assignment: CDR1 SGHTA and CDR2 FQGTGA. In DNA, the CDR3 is TGTGCCAGCAGCTACGGACAGGGCACTGAAGCTTTCTTT. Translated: CASSYGQGTEAFF.

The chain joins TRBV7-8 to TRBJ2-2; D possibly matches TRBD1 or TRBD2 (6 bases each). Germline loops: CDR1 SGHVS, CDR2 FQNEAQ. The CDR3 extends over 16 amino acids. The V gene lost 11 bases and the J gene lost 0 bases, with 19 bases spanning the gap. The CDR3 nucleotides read TGTGCCGCCTTTGGAGGGGGGCTCGCGAACACCGGGGAGCTGTTTTTT. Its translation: CAAFGGGLANTGELFF. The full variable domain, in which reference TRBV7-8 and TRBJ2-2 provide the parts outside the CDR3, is GAGVSQSPRYKVAKRGQDVALRCDPISGHVSLFWYQQALGQGPEFLTYFQNEAQLDKSGLPSDRFFAERPEGSVSTLKIQRTQQEDSAVYLCAAFGGGLANTGELFFGEGSRLTVL.

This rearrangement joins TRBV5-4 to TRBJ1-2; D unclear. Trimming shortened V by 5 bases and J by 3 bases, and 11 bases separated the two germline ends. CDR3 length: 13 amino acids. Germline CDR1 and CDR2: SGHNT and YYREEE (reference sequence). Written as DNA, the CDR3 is TGTGCCAGCAGTCTGGACTTTTACTATGGCTACACCTTC. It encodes CASSLDFYYGYTF. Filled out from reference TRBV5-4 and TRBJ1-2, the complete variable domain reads ETGVTQSPTHLIKTRGQQVTLRCSSQSGHNTVSWYQQALGQGPQFIFQYYREEENGRGNFPPRFSGLQFPNYSSELNVNALELDDSALYLCASSLDFYYGYTFGSGTRLTVV.

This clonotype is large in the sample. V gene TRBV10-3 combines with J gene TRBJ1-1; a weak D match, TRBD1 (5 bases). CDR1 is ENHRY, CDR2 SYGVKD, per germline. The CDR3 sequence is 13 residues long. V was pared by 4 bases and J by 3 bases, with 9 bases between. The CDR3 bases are TGTGCCATCAGTGGAACAGGTTACACTGAAGCTTTCTTT. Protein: CAISGTGYTEAFF.

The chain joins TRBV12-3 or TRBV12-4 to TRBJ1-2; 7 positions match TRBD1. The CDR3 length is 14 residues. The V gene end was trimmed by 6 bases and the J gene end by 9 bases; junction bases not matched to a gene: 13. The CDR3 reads CASSRQGAPARYTF. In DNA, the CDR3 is TGTGCCAGCAGCCGACAGGGAGCTCCCGCCCGCTACACCTTC.

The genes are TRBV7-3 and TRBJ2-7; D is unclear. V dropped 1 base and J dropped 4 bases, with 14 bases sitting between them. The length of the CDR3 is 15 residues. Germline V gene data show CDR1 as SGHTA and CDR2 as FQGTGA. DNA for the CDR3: TGTGCCAGCAGCTTAATTGCGGTGGGTGCTTACGAGCAGTACTTC. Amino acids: CASSLIAVGAYEQYF.

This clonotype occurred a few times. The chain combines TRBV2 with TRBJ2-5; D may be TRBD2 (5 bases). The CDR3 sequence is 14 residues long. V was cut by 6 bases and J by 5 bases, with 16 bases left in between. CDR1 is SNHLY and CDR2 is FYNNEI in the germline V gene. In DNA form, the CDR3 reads TGTGCCAGCAGCAAGGGAGCTTCGTGGGAGACCCAGTACTTC. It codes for CASSKGASWETQYF.

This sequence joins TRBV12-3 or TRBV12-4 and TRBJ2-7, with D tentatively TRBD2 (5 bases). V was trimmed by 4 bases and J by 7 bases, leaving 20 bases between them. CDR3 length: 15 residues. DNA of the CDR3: TGTGCCAGCAGTTCTTCAGAGGGTCGCGGTCGGGAGCAGTACTTC. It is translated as CASSSSEGRGREQYF.

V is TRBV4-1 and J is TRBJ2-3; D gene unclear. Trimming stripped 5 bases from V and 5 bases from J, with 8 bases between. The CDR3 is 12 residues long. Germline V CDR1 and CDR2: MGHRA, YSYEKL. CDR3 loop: CASSFVRDTQYF. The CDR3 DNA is TGCGCCAGCAGCTTCGTTAGAGATACGCAGTATTTT.

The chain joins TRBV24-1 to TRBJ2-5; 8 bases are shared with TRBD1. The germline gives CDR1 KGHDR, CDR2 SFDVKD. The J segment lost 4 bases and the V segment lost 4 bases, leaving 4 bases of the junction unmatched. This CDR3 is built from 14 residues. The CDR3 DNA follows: TGTGCCACCAGTGAGCCAGGGGGCGGAGAGACCCAGTACTTC. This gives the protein CATSEPGGGETQYF.

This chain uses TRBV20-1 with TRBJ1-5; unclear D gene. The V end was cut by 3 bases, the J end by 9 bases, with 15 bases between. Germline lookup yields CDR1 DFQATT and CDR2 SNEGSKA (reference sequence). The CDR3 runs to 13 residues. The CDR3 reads CSASPPNYGPQHF. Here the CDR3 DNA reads TGCAGTGCTAGCCCTCCCAATTACGGGCCCCAGCATTTT.

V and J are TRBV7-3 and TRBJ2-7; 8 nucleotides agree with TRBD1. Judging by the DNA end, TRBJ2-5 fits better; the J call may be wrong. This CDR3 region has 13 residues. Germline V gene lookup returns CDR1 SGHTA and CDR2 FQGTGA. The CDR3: CASSLTGEGTQYF. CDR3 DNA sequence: TGTGCCAGCAGCTTGACAGGGGAAGGGACCCAGTACTTC.

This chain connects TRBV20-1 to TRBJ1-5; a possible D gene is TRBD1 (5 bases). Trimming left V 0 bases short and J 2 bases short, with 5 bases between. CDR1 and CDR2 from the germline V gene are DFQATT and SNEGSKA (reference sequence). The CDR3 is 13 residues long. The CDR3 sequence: CSAREGGNQPQHF. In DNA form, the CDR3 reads TGCAGTGCTAGAGAGGGGGGCAATCAGCCCCAGCATTTT.

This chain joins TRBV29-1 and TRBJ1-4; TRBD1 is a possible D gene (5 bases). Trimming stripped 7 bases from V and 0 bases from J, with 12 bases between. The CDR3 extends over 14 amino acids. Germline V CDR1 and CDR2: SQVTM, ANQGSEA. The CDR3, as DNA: TGCAGCGGAAGGGACGGAACAACTAATGAAAAACTGTTTTTT. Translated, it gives CSGRDGTTNEKLFF.

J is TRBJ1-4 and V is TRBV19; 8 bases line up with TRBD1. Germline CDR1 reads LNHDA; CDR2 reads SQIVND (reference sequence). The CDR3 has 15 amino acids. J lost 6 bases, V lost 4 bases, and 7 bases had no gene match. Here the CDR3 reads CASSKTGEGYEKLFF. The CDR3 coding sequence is TGTGCCAGTAGTAAGACAGGGGAAGGGTATGAAAAACTGTTTTTT. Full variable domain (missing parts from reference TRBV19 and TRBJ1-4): DGGITQSPKYLFRKEGQNVTLSCEQNLNHDAMYWYRQDPGQGLRLIYYSQIVNDFQKGDIAEGYSVSREKKESFPLTVTSAQKNPTAFYLCASSKTGEGYEKLFFGSGTQLSVL.

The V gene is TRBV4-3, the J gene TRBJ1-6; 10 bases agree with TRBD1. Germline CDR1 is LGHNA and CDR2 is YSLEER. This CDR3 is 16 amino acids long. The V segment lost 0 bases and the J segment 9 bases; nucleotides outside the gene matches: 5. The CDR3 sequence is CASSQDLDRGLSPLHF. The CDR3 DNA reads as TGCGCCAGCAGCCAAGATCTTGACAGGGGGCTTTCACCCCTCCACTTT.

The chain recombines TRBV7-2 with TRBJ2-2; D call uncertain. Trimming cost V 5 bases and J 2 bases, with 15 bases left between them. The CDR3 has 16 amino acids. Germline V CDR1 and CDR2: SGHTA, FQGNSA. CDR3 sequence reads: CASSPDRRTNTGELFF. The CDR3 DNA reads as TGTGCCAGCAGCCCTGATAGAAGAACAAACACCGGGGAGCTGTTTTTT. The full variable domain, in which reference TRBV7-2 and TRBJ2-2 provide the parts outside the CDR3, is GAGVSQSPSNKVTEKGKDVELRCDPISGHTALYWYRQSLGQGLEFLIYFQGNSAPDKSGLPSDRFSAERTGGSVSTLTIQRTQQEDSAVYLCASSPDRRTNTGELFFGEGSRLTVL.